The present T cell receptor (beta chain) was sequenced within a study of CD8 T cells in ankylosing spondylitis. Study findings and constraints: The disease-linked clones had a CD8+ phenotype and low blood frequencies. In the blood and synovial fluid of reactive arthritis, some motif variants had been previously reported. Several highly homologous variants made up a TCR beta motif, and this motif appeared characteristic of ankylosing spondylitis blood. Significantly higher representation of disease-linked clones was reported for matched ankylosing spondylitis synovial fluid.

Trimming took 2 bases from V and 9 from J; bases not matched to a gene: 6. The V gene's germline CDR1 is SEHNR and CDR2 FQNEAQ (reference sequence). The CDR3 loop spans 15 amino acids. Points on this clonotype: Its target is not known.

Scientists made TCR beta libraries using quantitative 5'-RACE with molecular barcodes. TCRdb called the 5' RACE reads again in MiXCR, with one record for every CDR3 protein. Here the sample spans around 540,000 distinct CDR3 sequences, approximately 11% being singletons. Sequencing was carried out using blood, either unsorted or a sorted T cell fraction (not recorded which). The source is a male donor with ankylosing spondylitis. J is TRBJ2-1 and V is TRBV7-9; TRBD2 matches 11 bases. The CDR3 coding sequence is TGTGCCAGCAGCTTACAACTAGCGGGAGACAGTGAGCAGTTCTTC. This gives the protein CASSLQLAGDSEQFF.